These 18 T cell receptor beta chains were all obtained from the same sample, sequenced in a study of preoperative IRX-2 immunotherapy in early breast cancer. The treatment denotes: preoperative locoregional IRX-2 cytokine immunotherapy. Profiled with immunoSEQ multiplex PCR; TCRdb holds only in-frame clones, not every one. This table has some 99,000 clones, 75% to 90% appearing once. The input for sequencing was tumor tissue, taken after IRX-2 immunotherapy. The source is a human donor with breast cancer.

The gene calls are TRBV18 and TRBJ1-1; D uncertain. The germline V and J ends were trimmed by 6 bases and 0 bases, with 11 bases remaining between them. The germline CDR1 and CDR2 sequences are KGHSH and LQKENI. This CDR3 has 14 amino acids. The CDR3 loop is CASSPGGLNTEAFF. In DNA form, the CDR3 reads TGTGCCAGCTCCCCGGGAGGGTTGAACACTGAAGCTTTCTTT.

The genes are TRBV5-1 and TRBJ2-7; TRBD1 agrees at 8 bases. The CDR3 covers 14 residues. Germline-derived CDR1 and CDR2 are SGHRS and YFSETQ. V lost 6 bases and J lost 6; bases outside the gene matches: 11. DNA for the CDR3: TGCGCCAGCAAGGGCGGACAGGGACCAAGCGAGCAGTACTTC. Protein sequence: CASKGGQGPSEQYF. The variable domain in full, with the rest retrieved from reference TRBV5-1 and TRBJ2-7, is KAGVTQTPRYLIKTRGQQVTLSCSPISGHRSVSWYQQTPGQGLQFLFEYFSETQRNKGNFPGRFSGRQFSNSRSEMNVSTLELGDSALYLCASKGGQGPSEQYFGPGTRLTVT.

The chain has TRBV6-8 and TRBJ2-1, with D uncertain. Germline-derived CDR1 and CDR2 are MNHGY and SAAAGT. CDR3 length equals 13 residues. V was pared by 6 bases and J by 9 bases, with 15 bases between. The CDR3 loop reads CASRPRTVGEQFF. The CDR3 coding sequence is TGTGCCAGCAGACCCAGGACGGTCGGTGAGCAGTTCTTC.

This clone has a handful of counts. The V and J genes are TRBV15 and TRBJ1-1, with D possibly TRBD1 on 5 matching bases. The CDR3 extends over 15 amino acids. Per germline, CDR1 LNHNV and CDR2 YYDKDF (reference sequence). The V gene lost 0 bases and the J gene lost 1 base, with 9 bases spanning the gap. CDR3 nucleotide sequence: TGTGCCACCAGCAGAGATAACAGGCGGAACACTGAAGCTTTCTTT. It specifies CATSRDNRRNTEAFF.

This sequence joins TRBV5-1 and TRBJ1-2; no clear D gene. V was clipped by 5 bases and J by 4 bases, with 18 bases between them. The CDR3 extends over 15 amino acids. Germline CDR1 is SGHRS and CDR2 is YFSETQ. The CDR3 region has the DNA TGCGCCAGCAGGCTTGGGAGGGAGGGATCCTATGGCTACACCTTC. Its protein product is CASRLGREGSYGYTF.

This chain joins TRBV28 and TRBJ2-7; 12 bases map to TRBD2. Trimming took 4 bases from V and 4 from J; bases not matched to a gene: 2. CDR3 length equals 14 residues. Germline CDR1 MDHEN, CDR2 SYDVKM. The CDR3 protein is CASSSLAGGYEQYF. The CDR3 bases are TGTGCCAGCAGTTCTCTAGCGGGGGGGTACGAGCAGTACTTC.

V gene TRBV1 combines with J gene TRBJ2-1; TRBD2 is the table's D call and was not checked against the DNA. TRBV1 is designated a pseudogene. The CDR3 runs 15 residues. The DNA for the CDR3 is TGCGCCAGCAGCCAAGGGTCCGAACTCTACAATGAGCAGTTCTTC. Protein sequence: CASSQGSELYNEQFF.

In DNA, the CDR3 is TGTGCCAGCAGTCTCACCCTCTACGAGCAGTACTTC. Its protein is CASSLTLYEQYF. The rearrangement joins TRBV28 to TRBJ2-7, with D unresolved. The CDR3 has 12 amino acids. V gave up 5 bases and J gave up 3 bases, with 8 bases separating them. Germline CDR1 and CDR2: MDHEN and SYDVKM.

This clone has only a few counts. The genes are TRBV6-8 and TRBJ1-2, with D perhaps TRBD1 (5 bases). This CDR3 contains 14 residues. Deletions cut 2 bases from V and 6 bases from J, with 13 bases between. The germline V gene encodes CDR1 MNHGY and CDR2 SAAAGT. CDR3 amino acids: CASSYKGPLNGYTF. The CDR3 DNA reads as TGTGCCAGCAGTTACAAGGGACCTCTGAATGGCTACACCTTC.

This sequence joins TRBV10-1 and TRBJ2-2; a possible D gene is TRBD1 (6 bases). Trimming took off 6 bases at V and 3 bases at J, with 11 bases between the two ends. The CDR3 sequence is 14 residues long. Germline V gene lookup returns CDR1 WNHNN and CDR2 SYGVQD (reference sequence). The CDR3 is CASRTGRDTGELFF. CDR3 DNA sequence: TGCGCCAGCAGGACAGGCAGAGACACCGGGGAGCTGTTTTTT.

The chain has TRBV5-1 and TRBJ2-1; D tentatively fits TRBD1 or TRBD2 (5 bases each). V was clipped by 4 bases and J by 7 bases, with 15 bases between them. The CDR3 covers 14 residues. CDR1 SGHRS and CDR2 YFSETQ come from the germline V gene. CDR3 bases: TGCGCCAGCAGCCCGAGGGGCTCTGAAAATGAGCAGTTCTTC. Translated: CASSPRGSENEQFF.

The gene calls are TRBV19 and TRBJ2-1; 7 bases align to TRBD1. Germline CDR1 LNHDA, CDR2 SQIVND (reference sequence). The CDR3 is made up of 14 amino acids. Trimming at V came to 7 bases and at J to 8 bases, leaving 11 bases not matched to a gene. Written as DNA, the CDR3 is TGTGCCAGTATCCCTGGGGACAGCCGCGATGAGCAGTTCTTC. Amino acid sequence: CASIPGDSRDEQFF. Full variable domain (outside the CDR3, taken from reference TRBV19 and TRBJ2-1): DGGITQSPKYLFRKEGQNVTLSCEQNLNHDAMYWYRQDPGQGLRLIYYSQIVNDFQKGDIAEGYSVSREKKESFPLTVTSAQKNPTAFYLCASIPGDSRDEQFFGPGTRLTVL.

The J gene is TRBJ2-1, the V gene TRBV5-1; TRBD2 might be the D (5 bases). The CDR3 is made up of 17 amino acids. CDR1 SGHRS and CDR2 YFSETQ come from the germline V gene. V was shortened by 0 bases and J by 6 bases, with 19 bases between the two germline ends. CDR3 region: CASSLGFLASTSNEQFF. The CDR3 nucleotides read TGCGCCAGCAGCTTGGGTTTTCTAGCCTCCACCAGCAATGAGCAGTTCTTC.

This chain links TRBV5-1 with TRBJ2-1, with 11 nucleotides matching TRBD1. Germline lookup yields CDR1 SGHRS and CDR2 YFSETQ. The CDR3 is 16 residues long. Trimming at V came to 0 bases and at J to 5 bases, leaving 4 bases not matched to a gene. CDR3 coding DNA: TGCGCCAGCAGCTTGGAGGGGGACAGGGGGGACAATGAGCAGTTCTTC. It encodes CASSLEGDRGDNEQFF.

V is TRBV10-1 and J is TRBJ2-5; no clear D. The CDR3 is made up of 16 amino acids. Trimming took 0 bases from V and 5 from J, leaving 16 bases between them. Looked up from germline, CDR1 is WNHNN and CDR2 is SYGVQD (reference sequence). CDR3 coding DNA: TGCGCCAGCAGTGAGTCGCAGGCAATGACCAGGGAGACCCAGTACTTC. Residues: CASSESQAMTRETQYF.

Worth noting for this clone: The junction does not match germline at one end; this may be a read error. The chain is built from TRBV6-4 and TRBJ2-1; D is unresolved. The CDR3 is 11 amino acids. Per the germline V gene, CDR1 is MRHNA and CDR2 is SNTAGT. CDR3 loop: CAISAANEQFF. CDR3 sequence (DNA): TGTGCCATCAGTGCTGCGAATGAGCAGTTCTTC.

This chain uses TRBV29-1 with TRBJ1-4; tentatively, D is TRBD1 (5 bases). Germline values: CDR1 SQVTM, CDR2 ANQGSEA. V lost 4 bases and J 1 base, leaving 7 bases between the germline ends. The CDR3 contains 13 residues. The CDR3 protein is CSVGQGTNEKLFF. The DNA for the CDR3 is TGCAGCGTTGGGCAGGGAACTAATGAAAAACTGTTTTTT.

This rearrangement joins TRBV7-1 to TRBJ2-3; possible D gene TRBD1, 6 bases. TRBV7-1 is labeled an ORF, and its function is uncertain. The V end lost 4 bases, the J end lost 10 bases, and 18 bases lay between the germline ends. The CDR3 runs to 14 residues. CDR3: CASSLDRLGESQYF. CDR3 DNA: TGTGCCAGCAGCTTGGACAGACTTGGGGAATCGCAGTATTTT.